This TCR beta chain comes out of a study of T cells expressing NK-cell markers. The TCR beta cDNA came from 5'RACE template switching with UMIs. From its re-call of the 5' RACE reads, TCRdb lists each CDR3 protein once, without DNA. In total, the table holds approximately 440,000 distinct CDR3 sequences. A word on this clonotype: Antigen unknown.

General study results and limits: Dominant NKG2C+ clonotypes in a handful of donors made up roughly 1.0-7.0% of CD8+ T cells.

The source of this sequence is a woman aged 45-59 years in good health. The material sequenced was blood T cells: a sorted CD56 or NKG2C T cell subset, CD4+ or CD8+ T cells, or bulk PBMC T cells (not recorded which).

The CDR3 is CASSRTANYGYTF. V gene TRBV12-3 or TRBV12-4 combines with J gene TRBJ1-2. This CDR3 region has 13 residues.